This T cell receptor (beta chain) is from a study of radiotherapy plus CTLA-4 blockade in lung cancer. Profiling relied on immunoSEQ multiplex PCR, and the TCRdb table lists in-frame clones only, not all of them. Found here are about 38,000 clones, 86% of them singletons; the top ten hold approximately 23%. Treatment of patients with chemo-refractory metastatic non-small-cell lung cancer consisted of focal radiation plus CTLA-4 blockade with ipilimumab. The junction had 9 bases not matched to a gene; V was cut back by 7 bases and J by 0 bases. Germline V gives CDR1 MDHEN, CDR2 SYDVKM. The CDR3 totals 15 residues.

The sample was peripheral blood, taken from a patient treated with radiotherapy plus ipilimumab. The chain joins TRBV28 to TRBJ2-7; TRBD1 aligns across 7 bases. The clonotype originates from a human donor with non-small cell lung cancer whose response to radiotherapy plus ipilimumab could not be evaluated. CDR3 protein: CASTSDRVLSYEQYF. The CDR3 region has the DNA TGTGCCAGCACTTCCGACAGGGTCCTCTCCTACGAGCAGTACTTC.